This TCR beta chain was sequenced in a study of blood T cell repertoires in COVID-19. Using immunoSEQ multiplex PCR, the repertoire was profiled, and TCRdb retains in-frame clones only, with some absent. This table holds fewer than 450,000 clones, about 89% found once. This clone showed up just once. Germline V gene data show CDR1 as LNHDA and CDR2 as SQIVND (reference sequence). The trim removed 3 bases at V and 6 bases at J, leaving 7 bases unmatched. The CDR3 has 15 residues. The material sequenced was peripheral blood. The chain uses TRBV19 and TRBJ2-2; 7 nucleotides align to TRBD2. The TCR comes from a woman aged 45-60 years with COVID-19, enrolled during active disease. The CDR3 is CASSMMPGLPGELFF. CDR3 DNA sequence: TGTGCCAGTAGTATGATGCCGGGACTACCCGGGGAGCTGTTTTTT.